Listed below are T cell receptor beta chains from one sample, sequenced in a study of blood T cell repertoires in COVID-19. The protocol was immunoSEQ multiplex PCR, while the TCRdb copy is restricted to in-frame clones and leaves out a portion. Of fewer than 60,000 clones listed, 84% are singletons. The sample comprised peripheral blood. The receptors come from a man aged 60 to 75 with acute or convalescent COVID-19. Both conserved end residues are part of each CDR3. D genes are given only for firm matches. Clone size appears in some rows only: once, few, many, or a class for an expanded clone.

abundance	v_gene	d_gene	j_gene	len	CDR3aa	CDR3nt
NA	TRBV27	TRBD1	TRBJ2-3	17	CASSLLDDRDATDTQYF	TGTGCCAGCAGTTTACTCGACGACAGGGATGCGACAGATACGCAGTATTTT
NA	TRBV16	NA	TRBJ1-4	13	CASNSATNEKLFF	TGTGCCAGCAACAGTGCAACTAATGAAAAACTGTTTTTT
NA	TRBV30	NA	TRBJ1-6	17	CAWSGNGRGPYNSPLHF	TGTGCCTGGAGTGGGAACGGAAGGGGCCCCTATAATTCACCCCTCCACTTT
NA	TRBV10-3	TRBD2	TRBJ2-1	18	CAISESTRRGSSYNEQFF	TGTGCCATCAGTGAGTCGACTCGGCGGGGGAGCTCCTACAATGAGCAGTTCTTC
once	TRBV7-2	TRBD2	TRBJ2-7	14	CASSLTGGRFEQYF	TGTGCCAGCAGCTTAACCGGGGGGAGGTTCGAGCAGTACTTC
NA	TRBV30	NA	TRBJ1-1	11	CAWSLNTEAFF	TGTGCCTGGAGCCTTAACACTGAAGCTTTCTTT
NA	TRBV30	TRBD2	TRBJ2-7	18	CAWSVTPGHGLAGFEQYF	TGTGCCTGGAGTGTAACCCCGGGACACGGACTAGCGGGGTTCGAGCAGTACTTC
NA	TRBV15	TRBD1	TRBJ1-2	17	CATSRDTPGTGTYGYTF	TGTGCCACCAGCAGAGATACCCCCGGGACAGGAACCTATGGCTACACCTTC
NA	TRBV10-2	NA	TRBJ1-1	14	CASSEDRLNTEAFF	TGCGCCAGCAGTGAAGACAGATTGAACACTGAAGCTTTCTTT
NA	TRBV19	TRBD1	TRBJ1-2	13	CASSRDRGYGYTF	TGTGCCAGTAGTAGGGACAGGGGGTATGGCTACACCTTC
NA	TRBV6-2/TRBV6-3	TRBD1	TRBJ1-5	17	CASSYSRTGASLLPQHF	TGTGCCAGCAGTTACTCGCGGACAGGGGCCTCACTGTTGCCCCAGCATTTT
NA	TRBV5-1	TRBD1	TRBJ2-7	14	CASSKQGAWDEQYF	TGCGCCAGCAGCAAACAGGGGGCATGGGACGAGCAGTACTTC
NA	TRBV5-5	NA	TRBJ1-1	15	CASSLATGSNTEAFF	TGTGCCAGCAGCTTGGCCACGGGTTCCAACACTGAAGCTTTCTTT
NA	TRBV5-1	NA	TRBJ1-1	12	CASSSGEPEAFF	TGCGCCAGCAGCTCGGGAGAGCCTGAAGCTTTCTTT
NA	TRBV5-4	TRBD2	TRBJ2-3	18	CASSSNPPGLAPTDTQYF	TGTGCCAGCAGCTCGAACCCTCCGGGACTAGCCCCCACAGATACGCAGTATTTT
NA	TRBV5-4	TRBD1	TRBJ2-7	16	CASSARKDRGDYEQYF	TGTGCCAGCAGCGCGAGGAAGGACAGGGGGGACTACGAGCAGTACTTC
NA	TRBV9	NA	TRBJ2-3	15	CASSVDPAVADTQYF	TGTGCCAGCAGCGTAGACCCCGCGGTAGCAGATACGCAGTATTTT
NA	TRBV19	TRBD2	TRBJ2-1	17	CASSISSSGGFTNEQFF	TGTGCCAGTAGTATATCATCTAGCGGGGGGTTTACGAATGAGCAGTTCTTC
NA	TRBV7-9	TRBD2	TRBJ2-1	14	CASGRLAGGYEQFF	TGTGCCAGCGGCCGACTAGCGGGGGGCTATGAGCAGTTCTTC
NA	TRBV6-1	TRBD1	TRBJ2-1	16	CASSASGQGFYNEQFF	TGTGCCAGCAGTGCATCCGGACAGGGGTTCTACAATGAGCAGTTCTTC
NA	TRBV24-1	NA	TRBJ1-5	15	CATSDDRNSNQPQHF	TGTGCCACCAGTGACGACAGAAATAGCAATCAGCCCCAGCATTTT
few	TRBV30	TRBD1	TRBJ2-7	13	CAWSVLSGQGRYF	TGTGCCTGGAGTGTATTATCCGGACAGGGCAGGTACTTC
NA	TRBV2	NA	TRBJ1-1	12	CASSGGGPEAFF	TGTGCCAGCAGTGGAGGTGGCCCCGAAGCTTTCTTT
NA	TRBV10-3	NA	TRBJ2-7	13	CAISESGQSEQYF	TGTGCCATCAGTGAGTCGGGGCAGTCCGAGCAGTACTTC
NA	TRBV6-5	TRBD1	TRBJ2-6	14	CAIKTGIGANVLTF	TGTGCCATCAAGACAGGGATTGGGGCCAACGTCCTGACTTTC
NA	TRBV19	NA	TRBJ2-2	15	CASSIMVSNTGELFF	TGTGCCAGTAGTATTATGGTCAGTAACACCGGGGAGCTGTTTTTT
NA	TRBV11-1	TRBD1	TRBJ1-1	14	CASSSLGGSAEAFF	TGTGCCAGCAGCTCGCTAGGGGGCAGCGCTGAAGCTTTCTTT
NA	TRBV5-1	TRBD1	TRBJ1-2	13	CASSPPTGFGYTF	TGCGCCAGCAGCCCACCGACAGGGTTTGGCTACACCTTC
NA	TRBV4-3	NA	TRBJ1-2	13	CASSPSGGRGYTF	TGCGCCAGCAGCCCTTCGGGAGGAAGAGGCTACACCTTC
NA	TRBV6-2/TRBV6-3	NA	TRBJ1-1	15	CASSYTRQPNTEAFF	TGTGCCAGCAGTTACACCCGACAGCCGAACACTGAAGCTTTCTTT
NA	TRBV5-6	NA	TRBJ2-1	13	CASSPPGSSEQFF	TGTGCCAGCAGCCCCCCGGGATCTAGTGAGCAGTTCTTC
NA	TRBV24-1	TRBD1	TRBJ1-1	15	CATRTGTEGNTEAFF	TGTGCCACCAGGACCGGGACAGAGGGGAACACTGAAGCTTTCTTT
NA	TRBV10-3	NA	TRBJ2-1	13	CAISGEFYNEQFF	TGTGCCATCAGTGGGGAGTTTTACAATGAGCAGTTCTTC
NA	TRBV28	NA	TRBJ1-2	12	CASRTTGLGYTF	TGTGCCAGCAGGACAACAGGGTTGGGCTACACCTTC
NA	TRBV18	NA	TRBJ2-1	14	CASSPPAFRNEQFF	TGTGCCAGCTCACCACCCGCGTTTCGCAATGAGCAGTTCTTC
few	TRBV10-2	TRBD1	TRBJ1-2	15	CASSERQGAHYGYTF	TGCGCCAGCAGTGAACGACAGGGGGCGCATTATGGCTACACCTTC
once	TRBV7-6	NA	TRBJ1-1	16	CASSKTGVNMNTEAFF	TGTGCCAGCAGCAAAACCGGGGTCAATATGAACACTGAAGCTTTCTTT
NA	TRBV7-9	TRBD1	TRBJ2-7	14	CASSRRDRGSKQYF	TGTGCCAGCAGCCGCAGGGACAGGGGTTCCAAGCAGTACTTC
NA	TRBV7-2	TRBD1	TRBJ1-2	14	CASSSLGTAYGYTF	TGTGCCAGCAGCTCCCTCGGGACAGCCTATGGCTACACCTTC
NA	TRBV10-1	NA	TRBJ2-7	11	CGHEGFYEQYF	TGCGGCCACGAGGGTTTCTACGAGCAGTACTTC
NA	TRBV7-9	NA	TRBJ2-2	16	CASSLLRSANTGELFF	TGTGCCAGCAGCTTACTGAGGAGCGCGAACACCGGGGAGCTGTTTTTT
NA	TRBV6-5	NA	TRBJ1-5	13	CASSYSGSQPQHF	TGTGCCAGCAGTTACTCTGGGAGTCAGCCCCAGCATTTT
NA	TRBV14	NA	TRBJ2-3	13	CASSLVLSDTQYF	TGTGCCAGCAGCCTCGTTTTGTCAGATACGCAGTATTTT
NA	TRBV11-1	NA	TRBJ1-6	13	CASSLAGDSPLHF	TGTGCCAGCAGCCTGGCGGGGGATTCACCCCTCCACTTT
NA	TRBV5-4	NA	TRBJ1-2	12	CASSLDYYGYTF	TGTGCCAGCAGCTTGGACTACTATGGCTACACCTTC
NA	TRBV3-1/TRBV3-2	TRBD1	TRBJ2-1	16	CASSQEYGTVHNEQFF	TGTGCCAGCAGCCAAGAGTACGGGACAGTTCACAATGAGCAGTTCTTC
few	TRBV9	NA	TRBJ2-7	15	CASSVSWGDRYEQYF	TGTGCCAGCAGCGTATCGTGGGGAGACAGGTACGAGCAGTACTTC
NA	TRBV7-2	TRBD1	TRBJ1-2	14	CASSQPTGVGGYTF	TGTGCCAGCAGCCAACCGACAGGGGTGGGTGGCTACACCTTC
NA	TRBV27	TRBD2	TRBJ2-3	14	CATTVAGGYTRQYF	TGTGCCACCACCGTGGCGGGGGGATATACGAGGCAGTATTTT
NA	TRBV4-3	NA	TRBJ1-3	15	CASSQDRAPHDTIYF	TGCGCCAGCAGCCAAGACAGGGCCCCTCATGACACCATATATTTT
NA	TRBV11-2	TRBD1	TRBJ2-7	15	CASSDSGTGWHEQYF	TGTGCCAGCAGCGACTCCGGGACAGGGTGGCACGAGCAGTACTTC
NA	TRBV19	NA	TRBJ1-5	14	CASSTQGSNQPQHF	TGTGCCAGTAGTACCCAGGGGAGCAATCAGCCCCAGCATTTT
NA	TRBV7-9	TRBD2	TRBJ2-3	16	CASSQGLAGGLDTQYF	TGTGCCAGCAGCCAAGGACTAGCGGGGGGGCTTGATACGCAGTATTTT
once	TRBV5-1	TRBD2	TRBJ2-3	16	CASSLVGLADTDTQYF	TGCGCCAGCAGCTTGGTGGGACTAGCGGACACAGATACGCAGTATTTT
NA	TRBV19	NA	TRBJ1-1	13	CASSSGQNYEAFF	TGTGCCAGTAGTTCTGGACAGAACTACGAAGCTTTCTTT
NA	TRBV7-2	TRBD1	TRBJ1-1	17	CASSSDRRTGPNTEAFF	TGTGCCAGCAGCTCAGATCGACGGACAGGCCCGAACACTGAAGCTTTCTTT
NA	TRBV3-1/TRBV3-2	NA	TRBJ2-5	17	CASSQDFTAGWQETQYF	TGTGCCAGCAGCCAAGATTTTACGGCCGGGTGGCAAGAGACCCAGTACTTC